These T cell receptor beta chains were read from a single sample in a study of blood T cell repertoires in COVID-19. Profiled with immunoSEQ multiplex PCR; TCRdb holds only in-frame clones, not every one. This table has about 220,000 clones, 82% appearing once. Sequenced input: PBMCs or T cells enriched from blood (not recorded which). The receptors were sampled from a woman in her sixties who had recovered from COVID-19. The CDR3 runs from the conserved cysteine through the conserved F or W. D genes are given only for firm matches. Clone size appears in some rows only: once, few, many, or a class for an expanded clone.

d_gene | j_gene | v_gene | abundance | CDR3aa | CDR3nt
- | TRBJ2-2 | TRBV15 | - | CATSRDLITGNTGELFF | TGTGCCACCAGCAGAGATCTGATAACAGGAAACACCGGGGAGCTGTTTTTT
- | TRBJ2-2 | TRBV11-3 | - | CASSSGLNTGELFF | TGTGCCAGCAGCTCCGGACTGAACACCGGGGAGCTGTTTTTT
- | TRBJ1-4 | TRBV5-1 | - | CASSDPTATNEKLFF | TGCGCCAGCAGCGATCCGACTGCAACTAATGAAAAACTGTTTTTT
TRBD2 | TRBJ2-2 | TRBV6-5 | - | CASSLAGGDTGELFF | TGTGCCAGCAGTTTAGCGGGAGGAGACACCGGGGAGCTGTTTTTT
TRBD1 | TRBJ1-2 | TRBV9 | - | CASSRGQGEGYTF | TGTGCCAGCAGCCGCGGACAGGGGGAAGGCTACACCTTC
- | TRBJ2-7 | TRBV5-5 | - | CASSYPPGIYEQYF | TGTGCCAGCAGCTACCCTCCGGGGATCTACGAGCAGTACTTC
TRBD2 | TRBJ2-5 | TRBV5-6 | - | CASSFVSSGGEYQETQYF | TGTGCCAGCAGCTTTGTGTCTAGCGGGGGGGAGTACCAAGAGACCCAGTACTTC
- | TRBJ1-6 | TRBV7-2 | - | CASSPRQTYNSPLHF | TGTGCCAGCAGCCCCCGACAGACCTATAATTCACCCCTCCACTTT
- | TRBJ2-2 | TRBV14 | - | CASKGQGSGELFF | TGTGCCAGCAAGGGTCAGGGATCCGGGGAGCTGTTTTTT
- | TRBJ2-5 | TRBV6-5 | - | CASSSGLPETQYF | TGTGCCAGCAGTTCTGGACTACCCGAGACCCAGTACTTC
TRBD2 | TRBJ2-1 | TRBV7-9 | - | CASSFRTSGGPRGEQFF | TGTGCCAGCAGCTTCCGGACTAGCGGGGGCCCACGGGGTGAGCAGTTCTTC
- | TRBJ2-7 | TRBV23-1 | - | CASSLDYEQYF | TGCGCCAGCAGTCTTGACTATGAGCAGTACTTC
TRBD1 | TRBJ2-2 | TRBV10-3 | - | CAITRTGLGGELFF | TGTGCCATCACCCGGACAGGGCTAGGCGGGGAGCTGTTTTTT
TRBD2 | TRBJ2-1 | TRBV11-3 | - | CASSSEWGGRWYEQFF | TGTGCCAGCAGCTCCGAGTGGGGCGGGAGATGGTATGAGCAGTTCTTC
TRBD2 | TRBJ2-1 | TRBV6-2/TRBV6-3 | - | CASSSTSGGASNEQFF | TGTGCCAGCAGTTCAACTAGCGGGGGGGCCAGCAATGAGCAGTTCTTC
- | TRBJ1-1 | TRBV7-9 | - | CASSLVMVGNTEAFF | TGTGCCAGCAGCTTAGTCATGGTCGGTAACACTGAAGCTTTCTTT
- | TRBJ2-5 | TRBV7-2 | once | CASSLLAETQYF | TGTGCCAGCAGCTTACTAGCAGAGACCCAGTACTTC
- | TRBJ2-5 | TRBV2 | - | CASGMAVQETQYF | TGTGCCAGTGGTATGGCGGTTCAAGAGACCCAGTACTTC
- | TRBJ1-1 | TRBV5-1 | - | CASTNYAEAFF | TGCGCCAGCACCAACTACGCTGAAGCTTTCTTT
TRBD1 | TRBJ1-2 | TRBV4-2 | - | CASSQDYSTGGNGYTF | TGTGCCAGCAGCCAAGATTACTCGACAGGGGGAAATGGCTACACCTTC
- | TRBJ2-1 | TRBV3-1/TRBV3-2 | once | CASSLTPGNEQFF | TGTGCCAGCAGCCTCACCCCGGGGAATGAGCAGTTCTTC
TRBD1 | TRBJ1-1 | TRBV28 | - | CASFPRGTGGRTEAFF | TGTGCCAGCTTTCCAAGGGGGACAGGGGGCCGGACTGAAGCTTTCTTT
- | TRBJ2-7 | TRBV15 | - | CATSRDTSSYEQYF | TGTGCCACCAGCAGAGATACCAGCTCCTACGAGCAGTACTTC
- | TRBJ2-3 | TRBV5-4 | - | CASSPDSDTSTDTQYF | TGTGCCAGCAGCCCGGACAGTGATACTAGCACAGATACGCAGTATTTT
- | TRBJ2-3 | TRBV11-2 | - | CASSLARGVDTQYF | TGTGCCAGCAGCTTAGCCAGGGGTGTTGATACGCAGTATTTT
- | TRBJ1-2 | TRBV18 | once | CASSQGLINYGYTF | TGTGCCAGCTCTCAGGGACTGATTAACTATGGCTACACCTTC
- | TRBJ1-2 | TRBV5-4 | - | CASSPGSHNGYTF | TGTGCCAGCAGCCCGGGAAGCCATAATGGCTACACCTTC
TRBD1 | TRBJ2-3 | TRBV5-1 | - | CASSLGPLGQLSTDTQYF | TGCGCCAGCAGCTTGGGTCCATTGGGACAGTTAAGCACAGATACGCAGTATTTT
- | TRBJ2-2 | TRBV18 | once | CASSPRTDDTGELFF | TGTGCCAGCTCTCCCCGGACAGACGACACCGGGGAGCTGTTTTTT
TRBD1 | TRBJ2-5 | TRBV7-3 | - | CASSFTGTAETQYF | TGTGCCAGCAGCTTTACCGGGACAGCAGAGACCCAGTACTTC
TRBD1 | TRBJ1-2 | TRBV6-6 | - | CASSYPDRAVGYTF | TGTGCCAGCAGTTACCCGGACAGGGCTGTAGGCTACACCTTC
TRBD1 | TRBJ2-3 | TRBV27 | - | CASRTNRGLGDTQYF | TGTGCCAGCAGGACGAACAGGGGGCTCGGAGATACGCAGTATTTT
- | TRBJ2-1 | TRBV5-4 | - | CASSLPMGSSYNEQFF | TGTGCCAGCAGCCTCCCAATGGGGAGCTCCTACAATGAGCAGTTCTTC
- | TRBJ2-5 | TRBV2 | - | CASSESRQAQETQYF | TGTGCCAGCAGTGAGAGTAGACAGGCACAAGAGACCCAGTACTTC
TRBD1 | TRBJ1-1 | TRBV18 | - | CASSTGTGFSTEAFF | TGTGCCAGCTCAACCGGGACAGGGTTTAGCACTGAAGCTTTCTTT
TRBD2 | TRBJ2-3 | TRBV5-4 | - | CASTRRLAVTDTQYF | TGTGCCAGCACCAGGCGGCTAGCGGTCACAGATACGCAGTATTTT
TRBD1 | TRBJ1-1 | TRBV7-9 | - | CASTSFGTANTEAFF | TGTGCCAGCACCTCCTTTGGGACAGCGAACACTGAAGCTTTCTTT
TRBD1 | TRBJ2-3 | TRBV7-9 | - | CASSQPGQGADTQYF | TGTGCCAGCAGTCAACCAGGACAGGGAGCAGATACGCAGTATTTT
- | TRBJ2-7 | TRBV4-3 | few | CASSQDLGGSSYEQYF | TGCGCCAGCAGCCAAGATCTTGGGGGCAGCTCCTACGAGCAGTACTTC
- | TRBJ2-5 | TRBV19 | - | CASSSVPQETQYF | TGTGCCAGTAGTTCTGTTCCCCAGGAGACCCAGTACTTC
TRBD2 | TRBJ2-2 | TRBV13 | - | CASSFGTSDPGELFF | TGTGCCAGCAGCTTCGGGACTAGCGATCCCGGGGAGCTGTTTTTT
- | TRBJ1-2 | TRBV6-5 | - | CASSYVDSFGYGYTF | TGTGCCAGCAGTTACGTGGACAGTTTCGGATATGGCTACACCTTC
- | TRBJ2-2 | TRBV5-1 | - | CASSLGDHLNTGELFF | TGCGCCAGCAGCTTAGGAGACCACTTGAACACCGGGGAGCTGTTTTTT
TRBD1 | TRBJ1-1 | TRBV19 | many | CASSIAQGAEAFF | TGTGCCAGTAGTATAGCCCAGGGGGCGGAAGCTTTCTTT
- | TRBJ2-5 | TRBV12-3/TRBV12-4 | - | CASSFQASETQYF | TGTGCCAGCAGTTTTCAAGCGTCTGAGACCCAGTACTTC
- | TRBJ1-1 | TRBV4-1 | - | CASSQVAANTEAFF | TGCGCCAGCAGCCAAGTTGCGGCGAACACTGAAGCTTTCTTT